The T cell receptor (beta chain) under discussion was sequenced for a study of beta chain features in type 1 diabetes. Whole-study results and caveats: PCR might show a preference for shorter templates, equally across patients and controls. It was not settled here whether HLA type affects TCRB rearrangement. Significant though moderate, a shortening of TCRB CDR3s appeared in all four CD4+ subsets of Type 1 diabetes patients. Possibly, sequencing cDNA over-represented cells that had high TCR expression levels.

Expressed TCRB transcripts were sequenced after all isolated RNA was converted to cDNA. Assay used: immunoSEQ multiplex PCR; TCRdb lists only in-frame clones, some missing. The sample has about 740,000 clones, over 10% seen once. In its sample, this clone was seen a few times. Its antigen is not known. The germline CDR1 and CDR2 sequences are MNHNY and SVGAGI (reference sequence). The CDR3 covers 15 residues. Trimming at V came to 6 bases and at J to 5 bases, leaving 5 bases not matched to a gene. Sequenced sample: naive CD4+ T cells from blood. This chain links TRBV6-6 with TRBJ2-3, with 13 bases matching TRBD2. This receptor was taken from a man aged 18 to 30 with type 1 diabetes. CDR3 amino acids: CASSGTSGVGDTQYF. The CDR3 bases are TGTGCCAGCAGCGGGACTAGCGGGGTTGGAGATACGCAGTATTTT.